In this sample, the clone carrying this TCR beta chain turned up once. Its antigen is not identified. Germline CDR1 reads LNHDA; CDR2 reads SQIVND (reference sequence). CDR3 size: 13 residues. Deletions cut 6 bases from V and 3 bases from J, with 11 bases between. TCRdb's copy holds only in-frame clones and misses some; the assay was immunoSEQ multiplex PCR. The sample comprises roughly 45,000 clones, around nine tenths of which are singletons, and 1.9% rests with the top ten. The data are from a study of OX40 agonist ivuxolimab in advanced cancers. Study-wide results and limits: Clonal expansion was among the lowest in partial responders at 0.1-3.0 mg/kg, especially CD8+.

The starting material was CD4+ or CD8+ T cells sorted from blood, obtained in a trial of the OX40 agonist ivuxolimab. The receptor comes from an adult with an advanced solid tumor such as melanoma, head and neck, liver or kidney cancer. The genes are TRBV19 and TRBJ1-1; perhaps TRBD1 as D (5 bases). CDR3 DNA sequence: TGTGCCAGTAGCCCGCAGGGTTACACTGAAGCTTTCTTT. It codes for CASSPQGYTEAFF.